Listed below are T cell receptor beta chains from one sample, sequenced in a study of response to subunit inactivated influenza vaccine. TCRdb re-called the RT-PCR reads through MiXCR, storing one row per CDR3 protein. The sample has roughly 650,000 distinct CDR3 sequences, 14% seen once. The sequencing used PBMCs from blood, collected 14 to 15 days before vaccination. These receptors were collected from a man between 50 and 59 years old who received an inactivated influenza vaccine. CDR3s include the opening cysteine and the closing phenylalanine or tryptophan. Fields, in order: V gene, J gene, CDR3 protein.

V gene: TRBV6-1
J gene: TRBJ2-3
CDR3 protein: CASSKGAQRTDTQYF

V gene: TRBV9
J gene: TRBJ2-2
CDR3 protein: CASSGTSGGWNTGELFF

V gene: TRBV7-9
J gene: TRBJ2-7
CDR3 protein: CASSSSPTGQTYEQYF

V gene: TRBV11-2
J gene: TRBJ2-1
CDR3 protein: CASSASGTSGGRLNEQFF

V gene: TRBV5-1
J gene: TRBJ2-5
CDR3 protein: CASSPRVDRPQETQYF

V gene: TRBV5-1
J gene: TRBJ2-7
CDR3 protein: CASSLAAVTYEQYF

V gene: TRBV4-2
J gene: TRBJ2-1
CDR3 protein: CASSHSGQGIDEQFF

V gene: TRBV19
J gene: TRBJ2-2
CDR3 protein: CASSKVAGELFF

V gene: TRBV5-4
J gene: TRBJ2-1
CDR3 protein: CASSLGLAASAEQFF

V gene: TRBV5-1
J gene: TRBJ2-1
CDR3 protein: CASSLGDYYNEQFF

V gene: TRBV2
J gene: TRBJ2-1
CDR3 protein: CASSEQGLDEQFF

V gene: TRBV4-1
J gene: TRBJ1-2
CDR3 protein: CASSQDGPGGYTF

V gene: TRBV7-9
J gene: TRBJ2-4
CDR3 protein: CASGRGGKNIQYF

V gene: TRBV15
J gene: TRBJ1-5
CDR3 protein: CATSRSPSHSNQPQHF

V gene: TRBV3-1
J gene: TRBJ2-5
CDR3 protein: CASSQVGTSGGARLVSQETQYF

V gene: TRBV11-3
J gene: TRBJ2-1
CDR3 protein: CASSFGTSFNEQFF

V gene: TRBV11-2
J gene: TRBJ2-7
CDR3 protein: CASSLGRYLYEQYF

V gene: TRBV20-1
J gene: TRBJ2-3
CDR3 protein: CSARQGFSTDTQYF

V gene: TRBV5-1
J gene: TRBJ2-1
CDR3 protein: CASSPGQKRGPVLF

V gene: TRBV4-2
J gene: TRBJ2-7
CDR3 protein: CASSQGTSGSSYEQYF

V gene: TRBV7-2
J gene: TRBJ1-5
CDR3 protein: CASSLMAGDQPQHF

V gene: TRBV6-1
J gene: TRBJ2-7
CDR3 protein: CTSSPRTSGGLYEQYF

V gene: TRBV30
J gene: TRBJ2-1
CDR3 protein: CAWSVGGGVSSYNEQFF

V gene: TRBV6-5
J gene: TRBJ2-1
CDR3 protein: CASSYGYREGRSYNEQFF

V gene: TRBV11-2
J gene: TRBJ1-3
CDR3 protein: CASSLPNGNTIYF

V gene: TRBV3-1
J gene: TRBJ2-7
CDR3 protein: CASSQVGSGTEYF

V gene: TRBV2
J gene: TRBJ1-2
CDR3 protein: CASTYARTYGYTF

V gene: TRBV14
J gene: TRBJ2-2
CDR3 protein: CASSQDYRGPYTGELFF

V gene: TRBV29-1
J gene: TRBJ1-5
CDR3 protein: CSAGDSLNQPQHF

V gene: TRBV5-1
J gene: TRBJ2-7
CDR3 protein: CASSPDRLYNEQYF

V gene: TRBV4-2
J gene: TRBJ2-1
CDR3 protein: CASSYQTTLDEQFF

V gene: TRBV10-3
J gene: TRBJ2-1
CDR3 protein: CAISGGVAGYNEQFF

V gene: TRBV7-9
J gene: TRBJ1-6
CDR3 protein: CASSLSGGGNSPLHF

V gene: TRBV30
J gene: TRBJ2-1
CDR3 protein: CAWSAVPGRDYNEQFF

V gene: TRBV6-2/TRBV6-3
J gene: TRBJ2-2
CDR3 protein: CASRPNTGFTGELFF

V gene: TRBV21-1
J gene: TRBJ2-7
CDR3 protein: CASGRQGVRYEQYF

V gene: TRBV12-3/TRBV12-4
J gene: TRBJ2-5
CDR3 protein: CASSFLETQYF

V gene: TRBV2
J gene: TRBJ2-5
CDR3 protein: CASSVPSQETQYF

V gene: TRBV19
J gene: TRBJ2-2
CDR3 protein: CATSWSAVATGELFF

V gene: TRBV6-2/TRBV6-3
J gene: TRBJ2-3
CDR3 protein: CASIHSMVSPDTQYF

V gene: TRBV6-1
J gene: TRBJ2-1
CDR3 protein: CASRRLHSGGTNEQFF

V gene: TRBV24-1
J gene: TRBJ2-3
CDR3 protein: CATSDGGRGQTDTQYF

V gene: TRBV12-3/TRBV12-4
J gene: TRBJ2-7
CDR3 protein: CACTKAGGHSYEQYF

V gene: TRBV7-9
J gene: TRBJ2-7
CDR3 protein: CASSSQALQQYF

V gene: TRBV10-3
J gene: TRBJ2-1
CDR3 protein: CAISEGANEQFF

V gene: TRBV12-3/TRBV12-4
J gene: TRBJ1-1
CDR3 protein: CASSFLFSKGDTEAFF

V gene: TRBV12-3/TRBV12-4
J gene: TRBJ2-5
CDR3 protein: CASSLMSQETQYF

V gene: TRBV4-2
J gene: TRBJ2-7
CDR3 protein: CASSRSGTGGNYEQYF

V gene: TRBV18
J gene: TRBJ2-5
CDR3 protein: CASSPDRAQETQYF

V gene: TRBV7-2
J gene: TRBJ2-3
CDR3 protein: CASSEAWRRNTDTQYF

V gene: TRBV4-2
J gene: TRBJ2-1
CDR3 protein: CASSQEVAVASYNEQFF

V gene: TRBV7-2
J gene: TRBJ2-4
CDR3 protein: CASSPGTTGSNIQYF

V gene: TRBV5-1
J gene: TRBJ2-3
CDR3 protein: CASSFIRNDLGRQYF

V gene: TRBV18
J gene: TRBJ2-7
CDR3 protein: CASSPTGYPPTYEQYF